This entry features one T cell receptor (beta chain) sequence. This specimen belongs to a study of blood T cell repertoires in COVID-19. Turning to the study itself: Samples came from the United States, Italy and Spain, spanning acute and convalescent COVID-19. Sample material is recorded as cDNA or gDNA derived from T cells, B-cell-depleted T cells, or PBMCs.

This CDR3 is 14 amino acids long. Looked up from germline, CDR1 is LGHDT and CDR2 is YNNKEL (reference sequence). Trimming took 1 base from V and 7 from J, leaving 8 bases between them. Authors' processing steps: Reference gene primer amplification in the assay estimated nucleated cell counts. The assay was immunoSEQ multiplex PCR, and TCRdb's table has in-frame clones only and misses some. V, J and clone size are taken as reported in that table, and D and trimming were inferred from the DNA itself. The sample contains more than 9,500 clones, 75% to 85% of which appear only once. This receptor was obtained from a woman aged 60 to 75 with acute or convalescent COVID-19. The source material was peripheral blood. The chain has TRBV3-1 (or the pseudogene TRBV3-2) and TRBJ1-6; D remains ambiguous. The CDR3 is CASSQGPGNSPLHF. As DNA, the CDR3 is TGTGCCAGCAGCCAAGGCCCGGGGAATTCACCCCTCCACTTT.